This T cell receptor (beta chain) was sequenced for a study of sequential checkpoint blockade in melanoma. This clone was detected only a few times. Treatment indicated: randomized to nivolumab then ipilimumab (arm A) or the reverse (arm B). Sequencing used immunoSEQ multiplex PCR; TCRdb keeps in-frame clones, though not all of them. The sample holds fewer than 40,000 clones; 88% are singletons and the top ten take roughly an eighth. This CDR3 contains 16 residues. V was pared by 0 bases and J by 4 bases, with 16 bases between. Germline assignment: CDR1 SGDLS and CDR2 YYNGEE. The J gene is TRBJ2-5, the V gene TRBV9; tentatively, D is TRBD2 (6 bases). Here the sequenced sample was CD8+ T cells sorted from blood (inferred from file names), taken from a patient given nivolumab and ipilimumab in sequence. The source of this sequence is a human donor with melanoma. CDR3 loop: CASSVATGEMGETQYF. The CDR3, as DNA: TGTGCCAGCAGCGTAGCTACGGGGGAGATGGGAGAGACCCAGTACTTC. The full variable domain, in which reference TRBV9 and TRBJ2-5 provide the parts outside the CDR3, is DSGVTQTPKHLITATGQRVTLRCSPRSGDLSVYWYQQSLDQGLQFLIQYYNGEERAKGNILERFSAQQFPDLHSELNLSSLELGDSALYFCASSVATGEMGETQYFGPGTRLLVL.